The present entry profiles one TCR beta chain with its context. The junction shows a germline mismatch at one end, possibly a read error. The data are from a study of human T cells and chemical hapten exposure. Individual cDNA molecules had unique molecular identifiers attached to them by the library. TCRdb recomputed calls from the RACE reads with MiXCR, one row per CDR3 protein. The sample lists about 380,000 distinct CDR3 sequences, roughly 5% occurring once. The CDR3 totals 16 residues. Germline values: CDR1 MNHNS, CDR2 SASEGT. Time point meaning: patch test 1, 2 weeks after DPC sensitization. Regarding treatment: therapeutic diphenylcyclopropenone sensitization with weekly scalp DPC. Ahead of applying each patch test, blood was sampled.

Specimen: whole blood, collected in connection with sensitization to the hapten diphenylcyclopropenone (DPC). This sequence originates from a woman in her 50s with alopecia areata. Some clones in this sample may be carry-over from other donors' samples. The chain links TRBV6-1 to TRBJ1-5; TRBD1 matches 9 bases. In nucleotides, the CDR3 is TGTACCAGCAGCCGGGACAGGGCGAAGAGCAATCAGCCCCAGCATTTT. Protein: CTSSRDRAKSNQPQHF.